This passage covers 22 T cell receptor beta chains from one sample sequenced in a study of blood T cells in healthy people across ages. Then a second PCR, running about 6 to 12 cycles, was carried out with a sample-barcoded 5' primer and a J-beta primer mix. One entry per CDR3 protein, called by TCRdb with MiXCR from the 5' RACE reads. Of about 970,000 distinct CDR3 sequences in the sample, 51% were seen once. Sequenced: blood. Source of these receptors: a woman aged 55-69 years in good health.

The table lists this clonotype with a few counts. V gene TRBV25-1 combines with J gene TRBJ2-3; D uncertain. CDR1 is MGHDK and CDR2 is SYGVNS in the germline V gene. The V end lost 5 bases, the J end lost 3 bases, and 18 bases lay between the germline ends. CDR3 size: 16 residues. CDR3 in DNA: TGTGCCAGCAGTACTCGTCAAGGCCGTGGTACAGATACGCAGTATTTT. It yields the protein CASSTRQGRGTDTQYF. Drawing the rest from reference TRBV25-1 and TRBJ2-3, the complete variable domain is EADIYQTPRYLVIGTGKKITLECSQTMGHDKMYWYQQDPGMELHLIHYSYGVNSTEKGDLSSESTVSRIRTEHFPLTLESARPSHTSQYLCASSTRQGRGTDTQYFGPGTRLTVL.

In this sample, this clonotype turned up once. Given a much more abundant clone one base away, this may be a read error. This chain joins TRBV7-2 and TRBJ2-3; TRBD2 aligns across 7 bases. Germline trimming cut 3 bases from V and 7 bases from J; bases unmatched to any gene: 10. The CDR3 loop spans 15 amino acids. Looked up from germline, CDR1 is SGHTA and CDR2 is FQGNSA. In nucleotides, the CDR3 is TGTGCCAGCAGCTTCGATGGGGGGGGTCAAAATACGCAGTATTTT. Its translation is CASSFDGGGQNTQYF.

This clonotype was picked up one time. The V and J genes are TRBV18 and TRBJ2-4; TRBD1 agrees at 8 bases. The J call is uncertain, as TRBJ2-7 better fits the DNA end. The CDR3 extends over 14 amino acids. CDR1 and CDR2 (germline): KGHSH, LQKENI. For the CDR3, the DNA is TGTGCCAGCTCCCAGGGACAGGTTTTCTACGAGCAGTACTTC. Amino acid sequence: CASSQGQVFYEQYF.

This clonotype was seen a few times. The V call is TRBV13, the J call TRBJ2-7, with D perhaps matching TRBD2 (6 bases). V was pared by 2 bases and J by 1 base, with 9 bases between. In germline, CDR1 is PRHDT, CDR2 FYEKMQ (reference sequence). The CDR3 loop spans 14 amino acids. The CDR3 nucleotides read TGTGCCAGCAGCTTAATACGGGAGTCCTACGAGCAGTACTTC. Translated, it gives CASSLIRESYEQYF.

This clonotype showed up just a few times. The V call is TRBV15, the J call TRBJ2-7; 8 nucleotides match TRBD1. The CDR3 extends over 19 amino acids. Looked up from germline, CDR1 is LNHNV and CDR2 is YYDKDF (reference sequence). V lost 3 bases, J lost 3 bases, and 19 bases stayed unmatched. DNA of the CDR3: TGTGCCACCAGCAGCACAGGGGGAAGGAGGAATAGCGGAAACTACGAGCAGTACTTC. Protein sequence: CATSSTGGRRNSGNYEQYF.

The chain uses TRBV29-1 and TRBJ2-1; TRBD2 matches 11 bases. Germline V gene lookup returns CDR1 SQVTM and CDR2 ANQGSEA. The CDR3 runs to 17 residues. Trimming at V came to 3 bases and at J to 0 bases, leaving 7 bases not matched to a gene. In nucleotides, the CDR3 is TGCAGCGTTGACGGGACTAGCGGCGTCAGCTCCTACAATGAGCAGTTCTTC. Translation: CSVDGTSGVSSYNEQFF.

This clonotype was detected a few times. This sequence joins TRBV4-3 and TRBJ2-7, with D perhaps matching TRBD2 (5 bases). V gave up 1 base and J gave up 0 bases, with 10 bases separating them. Per germline, CDR1 LGHNA and CDR2 YSLEER. This CDR3 has 15 residues. CDR3 sequence (DNA): TGCGCCAGCAGCCAAGGGCAGCGGAGCTCCTACGAGCAGTACTTC. Encoded protein: CASSQGQRSSYEQYF.

The chain uses TRBV4-3 and TRBJ2-1; D is perhaps TRBD1 (6 bases). Trimming took 0 bases from V and 8 from J, leaving 17 bases between them. The CDR3 extends over 16 amino acids. The V gene's germline CDR1 is LGHNA and CDR2 YSLEER. This CDR3 reads CASSQDHNRVNYEQFF. In DNA form, the CDR3 reads TGCGCCAGCAGCCAAGACCATAACAGGGTAAATTATGAGCAGTTCTTC.

The chain is built from TRBV29-1 and TRBJ2-5, with 7 bases lining up with TRBD1. Germline lookup yields CDR1 SQVTM and CDR2 ANQGSEA. The CDR3 covers 13 residues. The V segment lost 5 bases and the J segment 2 bases; nucleotides outside the gene matches: 5. The CDR3 coding sequence is TGCAGCGTTCTCGAGACAGGGCAAGAGACCCAGTACTTC. Its protein product is CSVLETGQETQYF.

The table lists this clonotype with a few counts. The chain joins TRBV12-3 or TRBV12-4 to TRBJ2-5; a weak D match, TRBD1 (6 bases). The tail of the sequence fits TRBJ2-7 better, so the J call may be wrong. CDR3 length: 13 residues. The CDR3 protein is CASSFVSGDEQYF. The CDR3 coding sequence is TGTGCCAGCAGTTTTGTTTCAGGGGACGAGCAGTACTTC.

This clonotype was counted a few times. The V gene is TRBV27, the J gene TRBJ2-5; weak D call: TRBD2 (6 bases). This CDR3 contains 17 residues. Between the trimmed V and J ends, which lost 3 bases and 5 bases, there was a span of 22 bases. Germline assignment: CDR1 MNHEY and CDR2 SMNVEV (reference sequence). CDR3 nucleotide sequence: TGTGCCAGCAGTTTCGGGAAACGGGAGATGGCCCGTGAGACCCAGTACTTC. It specifies CASSFGKREMARETQYF.

The table lists this clonotype with a few counts. The rearrangement joins TRBV4-1 to TRBJ2-5; TRBD2 agrees at 8 bases. Germline V gives CDR1 MGHRA, CDR2 YSYEKL. The ends lost 2 bases at V and 4 bases at J; junction bases unmatched: 6. The CDR3 contains 15 residues. CDR3 coding DNA: TGCGCCAGCAGCCAAAGAACGGGAGGGCCAGAGACCCAGTACTTC. Protein product: CASSQRTGGPETQYF.

The rearrangement links TRBV6-5 to TRBJ2-3, with 13 bases fitting TRBD2. Trimming removed 5 bases from V and 6 bases from J; junction bases left unmatched: 8. The CDR3 loop spans 16 amino acids. The germline gives CDR1 MNHEY, CDR2 SVGAGI. DNA of the CDR3: TGTGCCAGCAGTCGCAGACTAGCGGGAGGTTGGGATACGCAGTATTTT. Its protein is CASSRRLAGGWDTQYF.

This clonotype showed up just a few times. The rearrangement joins TRBV20-1 to TRBJ2-4; D is uncertain. V was clipped by 4 bases and J by 9 bases, with 13 bases between them. CDR1 is DFQATT, CDR2 SNEGSKA, per germline (reference sequence). The CDR3 totals 12 residues. The CDR3 is CSATGYPSIQYF. CDR3 in DNA: TGCAGTGCTACCGGATATCCCAGCATTCAGTACTTC.

This clonotype was detected only a few times. The V call is TRBV27, the J call TRBJ2-7; perhaps TRBD2 as D (5 bases). Per the germline V gene, CDR1 is MNHEY and CDR2 is SMNVEV (reference sequence). CDR3 length equals 15 residues. The V gene lost 4 bases and the J gene lost 3 bases, with 16 bases spanning the gap. CDR3 residues: CASSSRREGSYEQYF. DNA of the CDR3: TGTGCCAGCAGTTCTCGACGAGAGGGAAGCTACGAGCAGTACTTC.

This clonotype was seen ten or more times. DNA of the CDR3: TGTGCCAGCAGCCCCCCCGGCGGGTACGAGCAGTACTTC. Protein: CASSPPGGYEQYF. The chain combines TRBV7-2 with TRBJ2-7; weak D call: TRBD2 (5 bases). V lost 5 bases to trimming and J lost 4 bases, with 12 bases between them. The length of the CDR3 is 13 residues. Germline CDR1 and CDR2: SGHTA and FQGNSA.

The chain is built from TRBV2 and TRBJ2-6; 10 nucleotides match TRBD1. Germline-derived CDR1 and CDR2 are SNHLY and FYNNEI. The CDR3 is 16 residues long. V gave up 10 bases and J gave up 0 bases; unmatched junction bases: 6. CDR3 in DNA: TGTGCCAACTCCGGGACAGGGGTCTCTGGGGCCAACGTCCTGACTTTC. This translates into CANSGTGVSGANVLTF.

The table lists this clonotype with a few counts. CDR3 sequence: CSASALGQEETQYF. The CDR3 nucleotides are TGCAGTGCTAGTGCGTTGGGACAGGAAGAGACCCAGTACTTC. The chain joins TRBV20-1 to TRBJ2-5, with TRBD1 matching 8 bases. This CDR3 spans 14 amino acids. V shed 3 bases and J 3 bases; nucleotides not matched to a gene: 6. Germline V gene data show CDR1 as DFQATT and CDR2 as SNEGSKA (reference sequence).

With respect to this clonotype: A much larger clone lies a single base off, so this may be a read error. This CDR3 fails to terminate in the conserved phenylalanine or tryptophan, so it likely reflects a read error. The gene calls are TRBV20-1 and TRBJ2-7; TRBD2 matches at 14 bases. The V segment lost 5 bases and the J segment 3 bases; nucleotides outside the gene matches: 6. This CDR3 has 15 amino acids. Germline V lookup: CDR1 DFQATT, CDR2 SNEGSKA (reference sequence). The CDR3 loop reads CSAVLGTSGSYEQYS. The DNA for the CDR3 is TGCAGTGCTGTGTTGGGGACTAGCGGGAGCTACGAGCAGTACTCC.

V usage is TRBV11-2 and J usage is TRBJ1-2; D ambiguous. V was pared by 0 bases and J by 0 bases, with 20 bases between. This CDR3 contains 19 residues. Looked up from germline, CDR1 is SGHAT and CDR2 is FQNNGV. CDR3 DNA: TGTGCCAGCAGCTTAGAGCTTGTTTTTACGGCGAACCCTAACTATGGCTACACCTTC. This translates into CASSLELVFTANPNYGYTF.

In regard to this clonotype: The junction departs from germline at one end; a sequencing error may be responsible. The chain uses TRBV27 and TRBJ1-5; 7 bases align to TRBD1. Germline assignment: CDR1 MNHEY and CDR2 SMNVEV (reference sequence). CDR3 length: 15 amino acids. The CDR3 protein is CTSILRQGRNQPQHF. In DNA, the CDR3 is TGTACCAGCATCCTACGACAGGGAAGGAATCAGCCCCAGCATTTT.

This chain connects TRBV6-6 to TRBJ1-3; tentative D call: TRBD1 (5 bases). Germline values: CDR1 MNHNY, CDR2 SVGAGI (reference sequence). Trimming left V 5 bases short and J 4 bases short, with 12 bases between. The CDR3 spans 14 residues. This CDR3 reads CASSVGRGGNTIYF. The CDR3, as DNA: TGTGCCAGCAGTGTAGGGCGGGGCGGAAACACCATATATTTT.